One T cell receptor (beta chain) is described in this entry. The antigen remains undetermined. These data originate in a study of T cells after yellow fever vaccination. As for the study in general: Those fractions that held only low numbers of cells were prepared using the SMART-Seq v4 Ultra Low Input RNA kit.

In making TCR cDNA, 5'RACE template switching added a universal primer site and UMIs to it. TCRdb processed the 5' RACE reads anew with MiXCR; each CDR3 protein has one entry. The sample consists of around 310,000 distinct CDR3 sequences, 8.7% of them appearing once. The study's findings and limits: Researchers noted that a small share of clonotypes showed up in both CD4 and CD8 compartments. Abundant clonotypes from the bulk population could get into FACS-sorted repertoires as contaminants.

V lost 0 bases and J 3 bases, leaving 8 bases between the germline ends. Per germline, CDR1 LGHDT and CDR2 YNNKEL (reference sequence). This CDR3 has 14 residues. The source of this sequence is a man aged 18 to 29 who received the YFV17D yellow fever vaccine. Sequencing used PBMCs, obtained on the day of the first yellow fever vaccination. V is TRBV3-1 and J is TRBJ2-5, with D perhaps matching TRBD2 (6 bases). The CDR3 spells CASSQDWREETQYF. CDR3 bases: TGTGCCAGCAGCCAAGATTGGAGGGAAGAGACCCAGTACTTC.